This TCR beta chain is from a study of T-cell reconstitution after alpha-beta-depleted transplantation in children. Ten or more counts support this clonotype. V lost 0 bases, J lost 3 bases, and 3 bases lay in between. The CDR3 sequence is 14 residues long. Germline V gene lookup returns CDR1 LGHDT and CDR2 YNNKEL (reference sequence). Library preparation (for TCRbeta) was performed with unique molecular identifiers. From the PCR reads, TCRdb called clonotypes with MiXCR, one entry per CDR3 protein. The sample carries some 220,000 distinct CDR3 sequences, about 9.5% recorded once. The source of this sequence is a human donor who donated a stem cell graft to a child with acute lymphoblastic leukemia. This rearrangement joins TRBV3-1 to TRBJ1-6; D gene unclear. Material: PBMCs from the stem cell graft donor, obtained from the stem cell graft. CDR3 residues: CASSQEGYNSPLHF. For the CDR3, the DNA is TGTGCCAGCAGCCAAGAGGGCTATAATTCACCCCTCCACTTT.